This entry concerns a single T cell receptor (beta chain). This record belongs to a study of blood T cell repertoires in COVID-19. Study information: Samples taken during acute and convalescent COVID-19 were collected in the United States, Italy and Spain.

Germline V CDR1 and CDR2: SEHNR, FQNEAQ (reference sequence). J was trimmed by 2 bases and V by 5 bases; bases with no gene match: 3. The CDR3 extends over 14 amino acids. Assay used: immunoSEQ multiplex PCR; TCRdb lists only in-frame clones, some missing. The sample carries 200,000 or so clones, about 80% recorded once. The chain joins TRBV7-9 to TRBJ1-5; 7 positions match TRBD1. Specimen: PBMCs or T cells enriched from blood (not recorded which). The receptor was derived from a man aged 35-49 years who had recovered from COVID-19. CDR3 bases: TGTGCCAGCAGCACGGGGACAGGCAATCAGCCCCAGCATTTT. Its translation is CASSTGTGNQPQHF.